Detailed here is one TCR beta chain. This sample stems from a study of blood T cell repertoires in COVID-19. Study at large: Sites across the United States, Italy and Spain contributed samples from acute and convalescent COVID-19. Sample material is recorded as cDNA or gDNA derived from T cells, B-cell-depleted T cells, or PBMCs.

The table came from immunoSEQ multiplex PCR; TCRdb's copy has only in-frame clones and leaves some out. The data contain fewer than 400,000 clones, approximately 89% of them singletons. Participants were aged 18 to 89 years from some 24 US areas. Participants reported their clinical history, and cohort assignment relied on those reports. Trimming took 4 bases from V and 4 from J; bases not matched to a gene: 4. Looked up from germline, CDR1 is MDHEN and CDR2 is SYDVKM. The CDR3 is 14 amino acids. The chain links TRBV28 to TRBJ2-3; TRBD1 agrees at 8 bases. The source is a man aged 25-45 years who had recovered from COVID-19. Sequenced input: PBMCs or T cells enriched from blood (not recorded which). The CDR3 loop reads CASSSDRGADTQYF. The CDR3 DNA reads as TGTGCCAGCAGTTCCGACAGGGGCGCAGATACGCAGTATTTT.